Sequencing of this T cell receptor (beta chain) was carried out in a study of T-cell reconstitution after alpha-beta-depleted transplantation in children. Whole-study findings and limits: Several hundred expanded graft clones reportedly gave rise to the alpha-beta T cells present about two months after transplant.

On this clonotype: Its target is not known.

Germline CDR1 and CDR2: LGHNT and FRNRAP. The CDR3 is made up of 14 amino acids. The V end was cut by 2 bases, the J end by 7 bases, with 15 bases between. Library preparation (for TCRbeta) was performed with unique molecular identifiers. Using its own MiXCR run on the PCR reads, TCRdb lists one record per CDR3 protein. The table lists around 200,000 distinct CDR3 sequences, around 7.7% of them singletons, with 35% in the top ten. The V and J genes are TRBV12-5 and TRBJ2-7; D is unclear. This TCR came from a male patient between 2 and 15 years old who had a stem cell transplant for acute myeloid leukemia, so the T cells may come from the graft donor. The specimen was PBMCs, mostly from graft donor cells, collected 360 days after TCRalphabeta/CD19-depleted stem cell transplant. The CDR3 loop is CASGLSFSKPEQYF. CDR3 coding DNA: TGTGCTAGTGGTTTGTCTTTTTCCAAGCCAGAGCAGTACTTC.